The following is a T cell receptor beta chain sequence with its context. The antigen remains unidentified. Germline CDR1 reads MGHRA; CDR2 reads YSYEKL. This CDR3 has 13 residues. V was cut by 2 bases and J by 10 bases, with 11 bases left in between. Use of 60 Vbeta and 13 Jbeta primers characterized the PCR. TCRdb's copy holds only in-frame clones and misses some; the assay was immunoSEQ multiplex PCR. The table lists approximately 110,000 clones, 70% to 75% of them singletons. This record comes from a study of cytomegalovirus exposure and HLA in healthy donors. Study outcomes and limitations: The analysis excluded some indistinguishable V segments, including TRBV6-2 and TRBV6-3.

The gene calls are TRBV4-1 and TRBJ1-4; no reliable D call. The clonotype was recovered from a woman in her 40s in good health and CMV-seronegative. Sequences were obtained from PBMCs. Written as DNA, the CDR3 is TGCGCCAGCAGCCAAATAGGCGCGGGAAAACTGTTTTTT. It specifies CASSQIGAGKLFF.